These 12 T cell receptor beta chains were sequenced from one sample in a study of Ad26.COV2.S vaccination and SARS-CoV-2 variants. Repertoires were generated with immunoSEQ multiplex PCR, while TCRdb's copy carries only in-frame clones and drops some. Among about 350,000 clones listed, about 89% were seen once. Stated treatment: some 20 received Ad26.COV2.S at low or high dose, single or two shots; about 5 received placebo; per-sample allocation not given. The study sampled participants on day 63 after the first vaccine or placebo injection. This sample comprised peripheral blood, obtained in a trial of Ad26.COV2.S vaccine versus placebo. These receptors were collected from a person aged 18 to 65 who received the Ad26.COV2.S COVID-19 vaccine or a placebo.

The gene calls are TRBV10-1 and TRBJ2-3, with D possibly called TRBD1 or TRBD2 (5 bases each). V was pared by 6 bases and J by 4 bases, with 20 bases between. Germline lookup yields CDR1 WNHNN and CDR2 SYGVQD (reference sequence). The CDR3 contains 16 residues. The CDR3 loop reads CASSGPGASRADTQYF. As DNA, the CDR3 is TGCGCCAGCAGCGGACCTGGGGCTAGCAGGGCAGATACGCAGTATTTT.

The chain is built from TRBV7-3 and TRBJ2-5; possibly TRBD1 for D (6 bases). This CDR3 comprises 15 residues. Trimming took 4 bases from V and 4 from J, leaving 16 bases between them. The V gene's germline CDR1 is SGHTA and CDR2 FQGTGA. The CDR3 is CASSSTFGQLETQYF. The DNA of the CDR3 is TGTGCCAGCAGCTCAACCTTTGGACAGCTAGAGACCCAGTACTTC.

The chain is built from TRBV3-1 (or the pseudogene TRBV3-2) and TRBJ2-2, with 9 bases fitting TRBD1. Germline V lookup: CDR1 LGHDT, CDR2 YNNKEL (reference sequence). The CDR3 runs to 15 residues. V shed 8 bases and J 4 bases; nucleotides not matched to a gene: 8. CDR3: CASGHRGRVTGELFF. CDR3 nucleotide sequence: TGTGCCAGCGGGCACAGGGGGCGCGTCACCGGGGAGCTGTTTTTT.

This chain links TRBV7-9 with TRBJ2-3, with a weak D call TRBD2 (6 bases). This CDR3 is 14 amino acids long. Trimming cost V 1 base and J 8 bases, with 13 bases left between them. Germline CDR1 reads SEHNR; CDR2 reads FQNEAQ (reference sequence). As DNA, the CDR3 is TGTGCCAGCAGCTTAGATGGGGGGTCAGGTACGCAGTATTTT. The encoded protein is CASSLDGGSGTQYF.

This chain connects TRBV7-8 to TRBJ1-2; D may be TRBD1 (5 bases). This CDR3 has 13 amino acids. V was pared by 4 bases and J by 8 bases, with 14 bases between. The germline gives CDR1 SGHVS, CDR2 FQNEAQ. The CDR3 nucleotides are TGTGCCAGCAGCTCGCCAGGGCTAGTGGGCTACACCTTC. Protein sequence: CASSSPGLVGYTF.

The DNA of the CDR3 is TGTGCCAGCAGCTTGACTAGCGGATTCTCAGGAGATACGCAGTATTTT. This translates into CASSLTSGFSGDTQYF. V gene TRBV7-8 combines with J gene TRBJ2-3; 9 bases match TRBD2. The CDR3 sequence is 16 residues long. Germline-derived CDR1 and CDR2 are SGHVS and FQNEAQ. Trimming at V came to 3 bases and at J to 5 bases, leaving 9 bases not matched to a gene.

V usage is TRBV7-9 and J usage is TRBJ1-6; D remains ambiguous. V was shortened by 4 bases and J by 7 bases, with 11 bases between the two germline ends. The CDR3 loop spans 14 amino acids. CDR1 is SEHNR, CDR2 FQNEAQ, per germline (reference sequence). Here the CDR3 DNA reads TGTGCCAGCAGCTCCCCGGCCTCGAATTCACCCCTCCACTTT. This sequence encodes CASSSPASNSPLHF.

Comments on this clone: Different DNA sequences within this sample yield the same CDR3. The gene calls are TRBV7-8 and TRBJ2-5, with 9 bases that match TRBD1. The CDR3 extends over 14 amino acids. Germline lookup yields CDR1 SGHVS and CDR2 FQNEAQ. With 3 bases clipped from V and 2 bases from J, the junction kept 1 base outside the gene matches. The CDR3 sequence: CASSLGQGQETQYF. CDR3 coding DNA: TGTGCCAGCAGCTTGGGACAGGGACAAGAGACCCAGTACTTC.

The V and J genes are TRBV9 and TRBJ1-3; D is perhaps TRBD1 (6 bases). Germline CDR1 is SGDLS and CDR2 is YYNGEE. The V gene lost 3 bases and the J gene lost 0 bases, with 10 bases spanning the gap. This CDR3 comprises 15 residues. The CDR3 DNA sequence: TGTGCCAGCAGCGCGGGACATTACTCTGGAAACACCATATATTTT. Translated, it gives CASSAGHYSGNTIYF.

The chain links TRBV11-2 to TRBJ1-2; weak D call: TRBD1 (6 bases). The CDR3 is 15 residues long. Germline values: CDR1 SGHAT, CDR2 FQNNGV. The ends were cut back, 3 bases at V and 8 bases at J, with 19 bases in the middle. The CDR3 DNA follows: TGTGCCAGCAGCTTTTTAGTACAGGGAATGAAGGGCTACACCTTC. This translates into CASSFLVQGMKGYTF. Full variable domain (rest looked up from reference TRBV11-2 and TRBJ1-2): EAGVAQSPRYKIIEKRQSVAFWCNPISGHATLYWYQQILGQGPKLLIQFQNNGVVDDSQLPKDRFSAERLKGVDSTLKIQPAKLEDSAVYLCASSFLVQGMKGYTFGSGTRLTVV.

The rearrangement joins TRBV6-5 to TRBJ1-2; D ambiguous. Trimming took 5 bases from V and 0 from J, leaving 4 bases between them. The CDR3 runs to 12 residues. Germline CDR1 and CDR2: MNHEY and SVGAGI. The CDR3 bases are TGTGCCAGCAGTACAGCTAACTATGGCTACACCTTC. Translating it yields CASSTANYGYTF.

With regard to this clone: Other DNA sequences from this sample encode an identical CDR3 as well. The V gene is TRBV5-5, the J gene TRBJ1-1; TRBD1 matches 7 bases. Per germline, CDR1 SGHKS and CDR2 YYEKEE (reference sequence). The CDR3 runs to 15 residues. V was pared by 3 bases and J by 0 bases, with 5 bases of the junction left unmatched. In DNA form, the CDR3 reads TGTGCCAGCAGCTCTTCCGGGACAGTGAACACTGAAGCTTTCTTT. Protein sequence: CASSSSGTVNTEAFF.